What follows are 18 T cell receptor beta chains derived from one specimen sequenced in a study of metastatic and nonmetastatic thyroid tumors. Until they underwent thyroid surgery, no patient had received any treatment. TCRdb reprocessed the PCR reads using MiXCR. The sample consists of around 35,000 clones, 16% of them appearing once. The sample comprised blood. Receptors were obtained from a female donor with papillary thyroid cancer or a benign thyroid nodule (not recorded which). Some clones in this sample may be carry-over from other donors' samples.

This clone was picked up many times. Other nucleotide sequences in the sample specify the same CDR3. The chain carries TRBV28 and TRBJ2-7; maybe TRBD1 (6 bases). V gave up 5 bases and J gave up 4 bases, with 15 bases separating them. This CDR3 contains 14 residues. Germline V gives CDR1 MDHEN, CDR2 SYDVKM. The DNA of the CDR3 is TGTGCCAGCAGTCCCAGGGGTGTGATATACGAGCAGTACTTC. Translating it yields CASSPRGVIYEQYF.

This clone was recorded many times. The V call is TRBV14, the J call TRBJ1-3, with 8 bases lining up with TRBD1. The V gene's germline CDR1 is SGHDN and CDR2 FVKESK. J was trimmed by 2 bases and V by 6 bases; bases with no gene match: 3. CDR3 size: 14 residues. CDR3 DNA: TGTGCCAGCAGTTCACAGGGGGCTGGAAACACCATATATTTT. Encoded protein: CASSSQGAGNTIYF.

This clone has ten or more counts. The J gene is TRBJ1-1, the V gene TRBV5-6; perhaps TRBD1 as D (5 bases). The germline gives CDR1 SGHDT, CDR2 YYEEEE. V lost 3 bases, J lost 11 bases, and 14 bases lay in between. This CDR3 is built from 12 residues. The DNA of the CDR3 is TGTGCCAGCAGCTCGACGACAGCGGGGGCTTTCTTT. Protein: CASSSTTAGAFF.

Notes on this clone: It is likely a read error, because the conserved phenylalanine at the end of the CDR3 is missing. The V and J genes are TRBV6-1 and TRBJ2-7; D is unresolved. V lost 6 bases and J lost 6, with 18 bases in between. Germline values: CDR1 MNHNS, CDR2 SASEGT. The CDR3 has 14 residues. Written as DNA, the CDR3 is TGTGCCAGCAGCCTCGGGCTCCGAGTCGGCGAGCAGTACTCC. Its translation: CASSLGLRVGEQYS.

This clone came up a few times. Relative to the germline gene, one junction end is altered; a read error may explain this. The chain links TRBV6-5 to TRBJ2-2, with D maybe TRBD2 (5 bases). The germline V gene encodes CDR1 MNHEY and CDR2 SVGAGI. The CDR3 sequence is 14 residues long. The CDR3 bases are TGTGCCAGCATTTACGGGCAGTTCACCGGGGATCTGTTTTTT. Translated, it gives CASIYGQFTGDLFF.

This clone occurred many times. The chain carries TRBV20-1 and TRBJ1-2, with a possible D match to TRBD1 (6 bases). Per the germline V gene, CDR1 is DFQATT and CDR2 is SNEGSKA (reference sequence). The CDR3 runs to 14 residues. V gave up 6 bases and J gave up 5 bases, with 19 bases separating them. The CDR3 here is CSARRDIVPYGYTF. The CDR3 DNA reads TGCAGTGCCAGGAGGGACATCGTCCCGTATGGCTACACCTTC.

This clone was seen only a few times. This may stem from a read error, because a much larger clone lies one nucleotide away. The V call is TRBV15, the J call TRBJ1-4; D gene unclear. Germline V gene data show CDR1 as LNHNV and CDR2 as YYDKDF (reference sequence). Trimming took 2 bases from V and 15 from J, leaving 13 bases between them. This CDR3 region has 12 residues. CDR3 sequence reads: CATSRYREGMFF. The DNA of the CDR3 is TGTGCCACCAGCAGATATCGGGAAGGGATGTTTTTT.

The chain employs TRBV6-1 and TRBJ1-1; 7 bases are shared with TRBD1. V shed 1 base, J shed 6 bases, and the junction held 5 bases outside the gene matches. Germline V gene data show CDR1 as MNHNS and CDR2 as SASEGT. The CDR3 spans 14 residues. The CDR3 nucleotides are TGTGCCAGCAGTGAAGGCGACAGGGTCGCTGAAGCTTTCTTT. This gives the protein CASSEGDRVAEAFF.

This clone was seen at least ten times. This chain links TRBV6-1 with TRBJ1-1; D gene ambiguous. The CDR3 is 13 amino acids. The germline CDR1 and CDR2 sequences are MNHNS and SASEGT. V dropped 6 bases and J dropped 1 base, with 9 bases sitting between them. This CDR3 reads CASRLGRNTEAFF. CDR3 coding DNA: TGTGCCAGCAGACTCGGTCGGAACACTGAAGCTTTCTTT.

This clone has at least ten counts. This chain connects TRBV15 to TRBJ2-7; TRBD2 is a possible D gene (5 bases). Looked up from germline, CDR1 is LNHNV and CDR2 is YYDKDF (reference sequence). Trimming removed 4 bases at V and 6 bases at J, with 19 bases between. The CDR3 length is 15 residues. The DNA of the CDR3 is TGTGCCACCAGCACAGATCGTACTAGGGCAGGCGAGCAGTACTTC. Amino acids: CATSTDRTRAGEQYF.

The chain combines TRBV6-5 with TRBJ2-1; possible D gene TRBD1, 6 bases. The CDR3 runs 18 residues. Germline loops: CDR1 MNHEY, CDR2 SVGAGI. V was pared by 2 bases and J by 8 bases, with 25 bases between. DNA for the CDR3: TGTGCCAGCAGTTACGGCTTATCCGGGACACGTAAGGGCGATGAGCAGTTCTTC. Translation gives CASSYGLSGTRKGDEQFF.

This clone was seen at least ten times. The chain uses TRBV28 and TRBJ1-2; TRBD1 might be the D (6 bases). Germline CDR1 reads MDHEN; CDR2 reads SYDVKM. V lost 6 bases and J lost 3, with 17 bases in between. This CDR3 is built from 15 residues. The CDR3 DNA sequence: TGTGCCAGCAGACTCGGGGGCGCGAGTGACTATGGCTACACCTTC. This translates into CASRLGGASDYGYTF.

This clone occurred many times. This sequence joins TRBV27 and TRBJ2-2; no reliable D call. V dropped 5 bases and J dropped 7 bases, with 11 bases sitting between them. CDR1 is MNHEY, CDR2 SMNVEV, per germline (reference sequence). The CDR3 covers 13 residues. The CDR3: CASSPKWVGELFF. The CDR3 DNA reads TGTGCCAGCAGTCCAAAGTGGGTCGGGGAGCTGTTTTTT.

In its sample, this clone was seen many times. V and J are TRBV5-5 and TRBJ2-7; tentatively, D is TRBD2 (5 bases). The CDR3 is 14 residues long. V dropped 3 bases and J dropped 0 bases, with 10 bases sitting between them. CDR1 and CDR2 (germline): SGHKS, YYEKEE (reference sequence). DNA for the CDR3: TGTGCCAGCAGCTCCCTAGCTGTCTCCTACGAGCAGTACTTC. Its protein is CASSSLAVSYEQYF.

The chain joins TRBV20-1 to TRBJ2-7, with 7 bases matching TRBD2. Germline CDR1 reads DFQATT; CDR2 reads SNEGSKA (reference sequence). CDR3 size: 16 residues. The trim removed 1 base at V and 2 bases at J, leaving 11 bases unmatched. CDR3 nucleotides: TGCAGTGCTAGAGGGGTTAGCGGGTTCTTCGCCTACGAGCAGTACTTC. It yields the protein CSARGVSGFFAYEQYF.

This clone has just a few counts. One end of the junction is discordant with germline, which a read error may explain. The V call is TRBV28, the J call TRBJ2-2, with D tentatively TRBD1 or TRBD2 (5 bases each). The CDR3 is made up of 15 amino acids. Germline V gene sequence: CDR1 MDHEN, CDR2 SYDVKM. CDR3 DNA: TGTGCCAGCAGTATAGGAGGCTCGAACACCAGGGAGCTTTTTTTT. Translating it yields CASSIGGSNTRELFF. The whole variable domain, filled in from reference TRBV28 and TRBJ2-2, reads DVKVTQSSRYLVKRTGEKVFLECVQDMDHENMFWYRQDPGLGLRLIYFSYDVKMKEKGDIPEGYSVSREKKERFSLILESASTNQTSMYLCASSIGGSNTRELFFGEGSRLTVL.

Note on this clone: Distinct nucleotide sequences in the sample also encode this CDR3. J is TRBJ2-5 and V is TRBV7-3; TRBD2 matches 11 bases. The CDR3 consists of 16 residues. CDR1 and CDR2 from the germline V gene are SGHTA and FQGTGA. V lost 4 bases and J lost 2; bases outside the gene matches: 6. The chain's CDR3 is CASSSLAGGPQETQYF. CDR3 coding DNA: TGTGCCAGCAGCTCGCTAGCGGGAGGCCCACAAGAGACCCAGTACTTC. The whole variable domain, filled in from reference TRBV7-3 and TRBJ2-5, reads GAGVSQTPSNKVTEKGKYVELRCDPISGHTALYWYRQSLGQGPEFLIYFQGTGAADDSGLPNDRFFAVRPEGSVSTLKIQRTERGDSAVYLCASSSLAGGPQETQYFGPGTRLLVL.

This clone was observed a single time. This chain uses TRBV5-1 with TRBJ1-2; D remains ambiguous. This CDR3 region has 11 residues. Germline V gene lookup returns CDR1 SGHRS and CDR2 YFSETQ. Trimming left V 2 bases short and J 8 bases short, with 7 bases between. The CDR3 nucleotides read TGCGCCAGCAGCTTCGGGGTGGGCTACACCTTC. Translated, it gives CASSFGVGYTF. The whole variable domain, remainder taken from reference TRBV5-1 and TRBJ1-2, is KAGVTQTPRYLIKTRGQQVTLSCSPISGHRSVSWYQQTPGQGLQFLFEYFSETQRNKGNFPGRFSGRQFSNSRSEMNVSTLELGDSALYLCASSFGVGYTFGSGTRLTVV.